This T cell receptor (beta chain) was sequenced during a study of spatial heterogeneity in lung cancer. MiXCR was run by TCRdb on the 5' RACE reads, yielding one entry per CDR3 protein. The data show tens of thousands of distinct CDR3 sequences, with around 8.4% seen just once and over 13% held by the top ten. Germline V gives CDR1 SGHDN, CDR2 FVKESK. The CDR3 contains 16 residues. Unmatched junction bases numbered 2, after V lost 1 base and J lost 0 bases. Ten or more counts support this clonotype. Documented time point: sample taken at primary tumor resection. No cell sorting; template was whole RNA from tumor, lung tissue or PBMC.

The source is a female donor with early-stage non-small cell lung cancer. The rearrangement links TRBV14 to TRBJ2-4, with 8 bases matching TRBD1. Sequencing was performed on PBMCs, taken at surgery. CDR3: CASSQGTGLAKNIQYF. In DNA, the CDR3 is TGTGCCAGCAGCCAAGGGACAGGGCTAGCCAAAAACATTCAGTACTTC.